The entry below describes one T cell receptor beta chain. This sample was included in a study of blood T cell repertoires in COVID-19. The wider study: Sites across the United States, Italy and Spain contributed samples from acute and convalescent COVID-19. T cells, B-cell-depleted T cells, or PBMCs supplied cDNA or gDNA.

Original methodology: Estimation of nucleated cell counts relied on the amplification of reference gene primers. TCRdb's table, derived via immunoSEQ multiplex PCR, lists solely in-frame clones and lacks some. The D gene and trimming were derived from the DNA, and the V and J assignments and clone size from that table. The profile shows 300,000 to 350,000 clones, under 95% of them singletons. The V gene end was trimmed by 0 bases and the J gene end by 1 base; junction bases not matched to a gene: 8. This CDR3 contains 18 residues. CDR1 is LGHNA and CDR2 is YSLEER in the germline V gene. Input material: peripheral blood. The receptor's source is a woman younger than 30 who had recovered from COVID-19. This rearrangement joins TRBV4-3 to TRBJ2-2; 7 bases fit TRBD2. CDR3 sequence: CASSQEVLAAMNTGELFF. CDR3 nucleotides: TGCGCCAGCAGCCAAGAAGTTCTAGCGGCTATGAACACCGGGGAGCTGTTTTTT.